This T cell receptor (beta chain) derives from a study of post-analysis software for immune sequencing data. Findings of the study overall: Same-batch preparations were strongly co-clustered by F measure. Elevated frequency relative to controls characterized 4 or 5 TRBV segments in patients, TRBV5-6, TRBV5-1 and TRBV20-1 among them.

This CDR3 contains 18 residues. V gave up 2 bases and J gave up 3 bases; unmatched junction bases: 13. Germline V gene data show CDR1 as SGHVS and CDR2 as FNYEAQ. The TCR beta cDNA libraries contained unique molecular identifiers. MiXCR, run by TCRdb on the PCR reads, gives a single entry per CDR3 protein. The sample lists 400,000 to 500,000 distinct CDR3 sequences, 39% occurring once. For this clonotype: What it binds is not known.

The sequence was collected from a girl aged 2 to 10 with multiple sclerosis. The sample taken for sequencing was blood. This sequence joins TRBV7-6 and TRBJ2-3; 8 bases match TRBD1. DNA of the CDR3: TGTGCCAGCAGCTTATTGTACCCCGGGACAGGTGGTACAGATACGCAGTATTTT. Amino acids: CASSLLYPGTGGTDTQYF.